This T cell receptor (beta chain) emerged from a study of cytomegalovirus exposure and HLA in healthy donors (dated by TCRdb to the late 2010s). Background on the whole study: An earlier analysis of 587 of the donors reported 250 to 350 Gb of sequence data and 117 million unique TCR beta sequences from about 200 million T cells. To predict cytomegalovirus infection status, the study combined high-throughput TCR immunosequencing, statistical association of individual TCRs with disease status, and machine learning. An earlier analysis of nearly 600 of the donors applied high-throughput TCR beta sequencing to assess whether each TCR beta V gene segment acted as functional or pseudogenic. Alongside the repertoire data, information on donor age, sex, ethnicity and CMV serostatus was compiled. To study patterns of TCR occurrence, a later analysis re-analyzed previously published TCR beta repertoires from around 670 donors and added high-resolution HLA genotyping. Among some 400 genotyped donors of the cohort, an average of about 240,000 unique TCR beta nucleotide sequences were sequenced per donor, roughly 20% of them non-productive. A later genetic analysis used genome-wide SNP genotypes for 398 of the 666 donors, treating that subset as a discovery cohort. The study profiled the T cell repertoires of approximately 700 subjects by immunosequencing and related them to cytomegalovirus serostatus. About 300 gigabases of sequencing data and approximately 85 million unique TCR sequences were included in an early release covering over 600 HLA-typed donors. Of the roughly 400 genotyped donors, about 84% fell in the genetic ancestry cluster associated with self-reported Caucasian donors. A separate validation cohort of roughly 130 different subjects was used in addition to the 666-subject first cohort. All discovery cohort repertoires had been generated on a single sequencing platform. The later analysis used no new phenotypic data to find candidate immune exposures, relying instead on TCR beta sequences and their occurrence across donors. Four to six DR-DQ haplotypes were handled as single units for association and clustering, since linkage in the cohort was strong. The study aimed to test whether signatures of past pathogen exposure could be identified by cataloging public T cell receptors. Typing coverage varied by locus: roughly 629-640 donors for A, B, C, DRB1 and DQB1; roughly 510 for DQA1; about 590 for DPA1; fewer than 480 for DPB1. HLA typing covered class I and class II loci at four-digit resolution.

The library was prepared using the immunoSEQ multiplex PCR assay. The multiplex PCR relied on a mix of 60 forward primers for TCR Vbeta segments and 13 reverse primers for TCR Jbeta segments. A multiplex PCR assay on genomic DNA amplified the CDR3 region of rearranged TCR beta genes. Amplified TCR beta libraries were sequenced as 87-base-pair reads on the Illumina HiSeq System. For the original study's pipeline: A later analysis counted tens of millions of unique TCR beta chains across the 550 to 750 repertoires, and around 12 million of these chains were shared by at least two donors. Raw reads were error-corrected and collapsed into unique sequences with a nearest-neighbor algorithm that merged closely related sequences to remove PCR and sequencing errors. To assign V, D and J gene segments, CDR3 sequences were aligned to IMGT reference sequences. For a sequence to be retained, a match of at least six nucleotides was required to both a V gene segment and a J gene segment. Rearrangements were classified as productive when the CDR3 lacked stop codons and remained in frame with V and J, and all other rearrangements were classified as non-productive. Following IMGT convention, CDR3 was defined as the stretch from the second conserved V-encoded cysteine to the conserved J-encoded phenylalanine. The earlier analysis of more than 450 of the donors excluded sequences that lacked an unambiguous match to a single V gene segment. An earlier analysis of roughly 590 of the donors called V segments functional above 56.7% productive rearrangements and segregating when the between-donor standard deviation exceeded 5%. A statistical classification framework was developed to diagnose cytomegalovirus status using the catalog of TCR beta chain sequences. A later analysis assigned V and J genes by comparing TCR nucleotide sequences with IMGT/GENE-DB human TR gene sequences. The TCRdist pipeline was used in a later analysis to assign CDR3 sequences and most-parsimonious VDJ recombination scenarios. In a later analysis, each TCR beta chain was defined by its CDR3 amino acid sequence together with its V-gene family, and reads lacking a unique V-gene family were excluded. In a later analysis, 450 to 600 highly shared, low-generation-probability nucleotide sequences were removed to address suspected cross-contamination and a sequencing artifact. For each public chain, a later analysis derived a clonal expansion index from normalized ranks of inferred template counts within each repertoire. In a later analysis, generation probabilities were computed with a VDJ recombination model fitted to out-of-frame rearrangements, and the resulting probabilities were checked against IGoR. Hypergeometric tests were used in a later analysis to score TCR-TCR, TCR-HLA and TCR-CMV co-occurrence, with a repertoire-size bias correction applied to the TCR pairs. False discovery rates were estimated in a later analysis by permuting HLA or CMV assignments 20 times. In a later analysis, co-occurring TCRs were grouped with DBSCAN, and TCRdist sequence similarity was added when clustering was performed within HLA-allele-positive subsets. For co-occurrence clustering, repertoires with fewer than 30,000 or more than 120,000 public chains were excluded, along with 5 or 6 repertoires with anomalous nucleotide sharing. Drawn from immuneACCESS, this table holds only the in-frame rearrangements with V and J called that TCRdb kept. Clones are partly lost; checked studies trace under half to an unresolved V gene and leave the rest unexplained. That table supplies the V and J calls and clone size; D and trimming were determined from the DNA. The sample table shows around 130,000 clones, and around four fifths are seen once. The ten largest clones represent more than 0.9% of the sample.

The germline V gene encodes CDR1 SEHNR and CDR2 FQNEAQ (reference sequence). The CDR3 numbers 16 residues from cysteine through phenylalanine. Only the CDR3 part of the read is kept: 48 bases, read in frame from the first base. Relative to germline, V is 1 base shorter and J is 0 bases shorter, with 10 bases between their ends. Summary of the overall study and its limitations: In a later analysis, HLA-associated TCR beta chains were found to be more clonally expanded and to have lower generation probabilities than equally common non-associated chains. Three of the identified cytomegalovirus-associated TCR beta chains were confirmed in vitro to be specific for cytomegalovirus antigens. According to a later genetic analysis, donors in an Asian-associated ancestry cluster had fewer N-insertions in productive TCRs than the approximately 710-donor mean. Cytomegalovirus status was reported to be diagnosed by the classifier with high specificity and sensitivity in both the original and validation cohorts. A further reported finding was that TCR beta sequences accurately predicted the HLA-A and HLA-B alleles for most subjects in the first cohort. In a later genetic analysis, a missense DCLRE1C variant was associated with V-gene and J-gene trimming of TCR beta chains, and the association was replicated in an independent cohort. In a later analysis, several top co-occurrence clusters were reported to appear linked to parvovirus B19, influenza, CMV and Epstein-Barr virus. Broadly in line with IMGT annotations, most TCR beta V segments showed up in productive rearrangements about 90% or about 30% of the time in an earlier analysis of several hundred of the donors. A later analysis found that most CMV-associated TCR beta chains appeared HLA-restricted, with HLA associations seemingly driven largely by CMV exposure. In a later analysis, some 18,000 TCR beta sequences were associated with specific HLA alleles at a false discovery rate of 0.05. Some IMGT-functional V segments, including TRBV6-2 and TRBV6-3, could not be told apart with the 87-base-pair reads, so those segments were excluded. A group of highly shared sequence variants was considered likely to be a technical artifact of the sequencing pipeline. According to a later analysis, TCR association rates differed among HLA loci, with DRB1 alleles showing the most associated TCRs and HLA-C alleles showing the fewest. The authors suggested that the approach could potentially be generalized to other disease states and immunological phenotypes. When HLA alleles, especially DR and DQ, strongly co-occurred, attributing TCR associations to individual alleles was difficult. HLA typing was unavailable for some donors at each locus, so association tests used only the typed subset. CMV serostatus was the only immune exposure information available for the cohort. The study gave a list of 150 to 200 TCR beta chains associated with cytomegalovirus. Over 15 rarely observed V segments, including chromosome 9 orphons, were excluded from the earlier analysis of a few hundred of the donors because counts were too low. Across donors, most TCR sequences were observed very rarely, whereas some public TCRs were present in many individuals. Linkage disequilibrium might explain the correlated functional status among segregating V segments, but an unknown experimental factor could not be excluded. Only TCR beta chains were sequenced in this cohort, and the absence of alpha or paired-chain data limited detectable features. Presence/absence analyses assumed roughly uniform sequencing depth across donors, an assumption that may not hold.

This clone turned up a few times. Which antigen it targets is not known. No base quality values were provided; no much bigger clone lies one nucleotide off. The cohort comprised around 700 healthy bone marrow donors. At the time of sampling, every cohort member was nominally healthy, though immune exposures that went unrecorded were likely present. The donor tested CMV seronegative and was one of the 352 seronegative cohort members. Each donor provided a peripheral blood sample, and peripheral blood mononuclear cells were used for TCR beta sequencing. The Qiagen DNeasy Blood Extraction Kit was used to extract genomic DNA from the blood cell samples.

The TCR was taken from a boy younger than 18 in good health and CMV-seronegative. The sequenced sample was PBMCs. In this chain, TRBV7-9 is recombined with TRBJ1-3, with the identity of the D gene unclear. CDR3 protein: CASSLGASFSGNTIYF. The DNA reads TGTGCCAGCAGCTTAGGGGCCTCGTTCTCTGGAAACACCATATATTTT.